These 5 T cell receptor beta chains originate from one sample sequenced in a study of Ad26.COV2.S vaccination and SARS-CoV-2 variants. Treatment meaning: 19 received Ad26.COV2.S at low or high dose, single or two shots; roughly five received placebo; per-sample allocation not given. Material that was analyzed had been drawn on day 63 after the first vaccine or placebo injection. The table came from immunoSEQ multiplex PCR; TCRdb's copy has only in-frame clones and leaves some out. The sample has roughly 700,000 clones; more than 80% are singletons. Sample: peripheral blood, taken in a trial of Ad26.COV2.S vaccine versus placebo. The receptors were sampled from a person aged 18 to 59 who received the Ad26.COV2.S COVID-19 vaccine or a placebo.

CDR3 sequence: CASSSGTGVPSYNSPLHF. CDR3 sequence (DNA): TGTGCCAGCAGTTCCGGGACAGGGGTACCCTCCTATAATTCACCCCTCCACTTT. The chain employs TRBV6-8 and TRBJ1-6, with TRBD1 matching over 10 bases. Trimming took 4 bases from V and 0 from J; bases not matched to a gene: 6. The germline V gene encodes CDR1 MNHGY and CDR2 SAAAGT. The CDR3 is 18 amino acids.

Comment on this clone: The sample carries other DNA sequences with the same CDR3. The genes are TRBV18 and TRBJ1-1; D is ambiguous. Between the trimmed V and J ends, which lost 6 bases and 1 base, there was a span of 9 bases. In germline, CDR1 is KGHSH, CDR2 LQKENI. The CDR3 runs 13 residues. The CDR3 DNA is TGTGCCAGCTCCCTCGCGGAGAACACTGAAGCTTTCTTT. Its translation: CASSLAENTEAFF. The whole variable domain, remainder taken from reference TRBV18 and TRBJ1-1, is NAGVMQNPRHLVRRRGQEARLRCSPMKGHSHVYWYRQLPEEGLKFMVYLQKENIIDESGMPKERFSAEFPKEGPSILRIQQVVRGDSAAYFCASSLAENTEAFFGQGTRLTVV.

This chain's CDR3 is CASRAGTADTQYF. The CDR3 DNA follows: TGTGCCAGCAGGGCCGGGACAGCAGATACGCAGTATTTT. The chain links TRBV2 to TRBJ2-3; 7 bases agree with TRBD1. Germline V gene data show CDR1 as SNHLY and CDR2 as FYNNEI. The CDR3 has 13 amino acids. The ends lost 6 bases at V and 4 bases at J; junction bases unmatched: 4.

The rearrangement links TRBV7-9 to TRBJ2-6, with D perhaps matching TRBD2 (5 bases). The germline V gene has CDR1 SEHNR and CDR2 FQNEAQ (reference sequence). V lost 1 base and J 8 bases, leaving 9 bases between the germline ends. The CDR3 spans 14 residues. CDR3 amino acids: CASSLVEGPNVLTF. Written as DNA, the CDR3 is TGTGCCAGCAGCTTAGTAGAGGGTCCCAACGTCCTGACTTTC.

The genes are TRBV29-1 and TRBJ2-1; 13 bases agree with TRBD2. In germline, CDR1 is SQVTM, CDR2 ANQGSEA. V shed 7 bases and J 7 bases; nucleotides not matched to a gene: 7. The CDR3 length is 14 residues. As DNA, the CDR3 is TGCAGCGGGCGGACTAGCGGGAGTGTAAATGAGCAGTTCTTC. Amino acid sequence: CSGRTSGSVNEQFF.